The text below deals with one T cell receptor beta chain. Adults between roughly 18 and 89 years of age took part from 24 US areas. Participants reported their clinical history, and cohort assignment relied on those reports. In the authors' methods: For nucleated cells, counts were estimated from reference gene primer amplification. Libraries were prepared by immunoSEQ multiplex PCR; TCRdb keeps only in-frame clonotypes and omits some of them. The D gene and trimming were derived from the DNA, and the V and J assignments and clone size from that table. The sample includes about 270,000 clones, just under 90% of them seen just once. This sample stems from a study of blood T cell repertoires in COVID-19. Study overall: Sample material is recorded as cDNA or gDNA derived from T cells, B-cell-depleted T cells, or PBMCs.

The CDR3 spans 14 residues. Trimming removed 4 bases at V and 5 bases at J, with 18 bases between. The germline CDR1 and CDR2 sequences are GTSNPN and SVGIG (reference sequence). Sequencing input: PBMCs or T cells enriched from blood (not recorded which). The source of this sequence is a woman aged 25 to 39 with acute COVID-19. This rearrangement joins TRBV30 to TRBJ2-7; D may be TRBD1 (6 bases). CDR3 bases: TGTGCCTGGAAAACAAACAGGGCAACCGACGAGCAGTACTTC. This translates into CAWKTNRATDEQYF. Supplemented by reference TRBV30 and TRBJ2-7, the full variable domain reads SQTIHQWPATLVQPVGSPLSLECTVEGTSNPNLYWYRQAAGRGLQLLFYSVGIGQISSEVPQNLSASRPQDRQFILSSKKLLLSDSGFYLCAWKTNRATDEQYFGPGTRLTVT.